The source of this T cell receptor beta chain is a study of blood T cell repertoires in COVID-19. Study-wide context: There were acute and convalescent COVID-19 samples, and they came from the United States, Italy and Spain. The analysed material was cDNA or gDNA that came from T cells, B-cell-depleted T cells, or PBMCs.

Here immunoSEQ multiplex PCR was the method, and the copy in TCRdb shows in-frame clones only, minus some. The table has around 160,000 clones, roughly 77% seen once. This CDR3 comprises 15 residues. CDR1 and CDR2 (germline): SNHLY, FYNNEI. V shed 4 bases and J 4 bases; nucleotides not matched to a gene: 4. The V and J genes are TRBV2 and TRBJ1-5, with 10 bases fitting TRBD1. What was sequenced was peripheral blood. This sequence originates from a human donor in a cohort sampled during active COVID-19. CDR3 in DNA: TGTGCCAGCAGTGCGGGGACAGGGGTTAATCAGCCCCAGCATTTT. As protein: CASSAGTGVNQPQHF.